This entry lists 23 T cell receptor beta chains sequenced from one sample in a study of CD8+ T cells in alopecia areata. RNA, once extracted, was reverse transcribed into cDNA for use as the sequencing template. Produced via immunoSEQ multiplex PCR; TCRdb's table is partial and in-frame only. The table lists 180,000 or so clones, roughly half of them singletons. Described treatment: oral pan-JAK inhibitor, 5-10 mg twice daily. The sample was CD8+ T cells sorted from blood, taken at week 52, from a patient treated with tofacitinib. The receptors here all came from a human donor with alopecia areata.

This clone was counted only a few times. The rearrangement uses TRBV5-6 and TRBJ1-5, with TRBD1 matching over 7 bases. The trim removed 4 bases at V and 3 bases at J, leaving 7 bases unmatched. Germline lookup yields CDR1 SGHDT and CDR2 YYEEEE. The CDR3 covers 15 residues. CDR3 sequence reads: CASSQTGTPNQPQHF. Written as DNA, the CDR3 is TGTGCCAGCAGCCAGACAGGGACACCCAATCAGCCCCAGCATTTT.

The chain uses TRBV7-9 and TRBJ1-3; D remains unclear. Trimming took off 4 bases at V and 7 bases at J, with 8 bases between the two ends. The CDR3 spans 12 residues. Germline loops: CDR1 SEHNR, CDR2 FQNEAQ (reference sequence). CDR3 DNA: TGTGCCAGCAGCTCCCGGGGTAACACCATATATTTT. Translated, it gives CASSSRGNTIYF. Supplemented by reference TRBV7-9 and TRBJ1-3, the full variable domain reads DTGVSQNPRHKITKRGQNVTFRCDPISEHNRLYWYRQTLGQGPEFLTYFQNEAQLEKSRLLSDRFSAERPKGSFSTLEIQRTEQGDSAMYLCASSSRGNTIYFGEGSWLTVV.

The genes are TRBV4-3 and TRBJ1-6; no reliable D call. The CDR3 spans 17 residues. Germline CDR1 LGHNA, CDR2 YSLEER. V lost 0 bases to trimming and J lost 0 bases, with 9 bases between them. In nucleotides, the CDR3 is TGCGCCAGCAGCCAAGACGGCAGTAGCTCCTATAATTCACCCCTCCACTTT. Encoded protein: CASSQDGSSSYNSPLHF.

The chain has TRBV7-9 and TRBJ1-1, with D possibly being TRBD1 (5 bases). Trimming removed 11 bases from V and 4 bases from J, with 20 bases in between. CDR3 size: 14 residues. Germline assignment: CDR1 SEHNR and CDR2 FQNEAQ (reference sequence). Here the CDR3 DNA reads TGTGCCTACCTTGGCCAGGGAGAGGGCACTGAAGCTTTCTTT. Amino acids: CAYLGQGEGTEAFF. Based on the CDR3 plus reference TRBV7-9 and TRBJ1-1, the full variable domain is DTGVSQNPRHKITKRGQNVTFRCDPISEHNRLYWYRQTLGQGPEFLTYFQNEAQLEKSRLLSDRFSAERPKGSFSTLEIQRTEQGDSAMYLCAYLGQGEGTEAFFGQGTRLTVV.

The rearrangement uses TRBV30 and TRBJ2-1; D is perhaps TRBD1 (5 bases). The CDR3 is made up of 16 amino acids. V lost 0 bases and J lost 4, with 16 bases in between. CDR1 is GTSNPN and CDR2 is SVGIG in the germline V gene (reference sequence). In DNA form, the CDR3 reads TGTGCCTGGAGTGTAAGGAGCAGGGTGCTGTACAATGAGCAGTTCTTC. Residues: CAWSVRSRVLYNEQFF.

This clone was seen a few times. CDR3 sequence (DNA): TGTGCCAGCAGCTATGGGACAGGGAACACAGATACGCAGTATTTT. Translating it yields CASSYGTGNTDTQYF. The gene calls are TRBV7-2 and TRBJ2-3, with 9 positions matching TRBD1. The CDR3 contains 15 residues. Trimming cost V 4 bases and J 2 bases; bases outside gene matches: 4. Germline-derived CDR1 and CDR2 are SGHTA and FQGNSA.

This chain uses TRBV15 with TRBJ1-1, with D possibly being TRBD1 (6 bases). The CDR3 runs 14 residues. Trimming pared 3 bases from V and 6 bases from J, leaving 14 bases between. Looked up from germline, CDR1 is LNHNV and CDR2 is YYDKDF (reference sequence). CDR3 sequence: CATSSTGIGAEAFF. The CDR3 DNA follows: TGTGCCACCAGCAGTACAGGGATTGGGGCTGAAGCTTTCTTT.

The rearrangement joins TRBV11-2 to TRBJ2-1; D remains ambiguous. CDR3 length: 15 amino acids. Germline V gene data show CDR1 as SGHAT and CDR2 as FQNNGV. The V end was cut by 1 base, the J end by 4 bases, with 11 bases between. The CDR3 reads CASSLAPDGYNEQFF. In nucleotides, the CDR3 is TGTGCCAGCAGCTTAGCCCCCGACGGGTACAATGAGCAGTTCTTC.

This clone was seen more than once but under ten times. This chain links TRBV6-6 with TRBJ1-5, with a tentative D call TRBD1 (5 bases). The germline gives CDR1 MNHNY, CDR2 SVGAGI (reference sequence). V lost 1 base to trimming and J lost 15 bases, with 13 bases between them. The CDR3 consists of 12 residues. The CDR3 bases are TGTGCCAGCAGTTACTTTCAGGGCCTCTCGCATTTT. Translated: CASSYFQGLSHF.

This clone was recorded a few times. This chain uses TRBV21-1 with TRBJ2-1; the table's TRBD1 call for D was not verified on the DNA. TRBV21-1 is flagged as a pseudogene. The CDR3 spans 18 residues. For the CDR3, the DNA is TGTGCCAGCAGCAAGGGTAAACAGATGGGTAGCTCCTACAATGAGCAGTTCTTC. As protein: CASSKGKQMGSSYNEQFF.

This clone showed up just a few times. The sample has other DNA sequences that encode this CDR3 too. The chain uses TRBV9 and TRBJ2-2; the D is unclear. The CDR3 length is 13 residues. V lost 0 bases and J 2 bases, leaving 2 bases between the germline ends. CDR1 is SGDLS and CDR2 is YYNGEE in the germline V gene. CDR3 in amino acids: CASSVGNTGELFF. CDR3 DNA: TGTGCCAGCAGCGTAGGCAACACCGGGGAGCTGTTTTTT.

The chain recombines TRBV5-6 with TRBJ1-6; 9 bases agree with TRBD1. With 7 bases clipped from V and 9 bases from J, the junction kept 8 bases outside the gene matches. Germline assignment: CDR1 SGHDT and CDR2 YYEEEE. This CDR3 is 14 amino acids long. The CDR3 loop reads CASLGGTGSSPLHF. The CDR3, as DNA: TGTGCCAGCTTGGGAGGGACAGGGAGTTCACCCCTCCACTTT.

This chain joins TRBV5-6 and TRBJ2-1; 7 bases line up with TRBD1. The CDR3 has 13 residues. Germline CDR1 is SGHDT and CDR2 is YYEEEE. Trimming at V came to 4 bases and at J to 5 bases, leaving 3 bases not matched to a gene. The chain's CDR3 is CASSGTDNNEQFF. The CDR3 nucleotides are TGTGCCAGCAGCGGGACAGATAACAATGAGCAGTTCTTC.

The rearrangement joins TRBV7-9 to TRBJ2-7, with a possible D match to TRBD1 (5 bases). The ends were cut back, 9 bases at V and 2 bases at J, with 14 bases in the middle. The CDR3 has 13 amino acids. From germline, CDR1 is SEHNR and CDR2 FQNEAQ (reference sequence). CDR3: CARKGSFPYEQYF. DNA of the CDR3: TGTGCCAGAAAGGGGTCGTTTCCCTACGAGCAGTACTTC.

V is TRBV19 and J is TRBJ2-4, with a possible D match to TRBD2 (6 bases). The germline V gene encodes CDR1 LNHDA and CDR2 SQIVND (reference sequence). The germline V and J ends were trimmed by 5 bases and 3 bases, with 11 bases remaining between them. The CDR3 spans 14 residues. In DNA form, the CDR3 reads TGTGCCAGTAGTGTGGGGGGTGACAAAAACATTCAGTACTTC. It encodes CASSVGGDKNIQYF.

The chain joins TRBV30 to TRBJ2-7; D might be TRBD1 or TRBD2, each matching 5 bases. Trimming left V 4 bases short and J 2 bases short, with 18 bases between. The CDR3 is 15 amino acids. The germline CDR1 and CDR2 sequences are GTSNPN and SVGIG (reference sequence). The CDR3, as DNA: TGTGCCTGGATGGGATCCCGGGACGGAACCTACGAGCAGTACTTC. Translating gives CAWMGSRDGTYEQYF.

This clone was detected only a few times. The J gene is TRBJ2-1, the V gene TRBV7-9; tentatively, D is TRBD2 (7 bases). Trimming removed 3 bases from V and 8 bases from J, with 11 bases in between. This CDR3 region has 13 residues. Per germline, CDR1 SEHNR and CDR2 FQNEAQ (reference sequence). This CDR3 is CASSFGGAYEQFF. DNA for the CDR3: TGTGCCAGCAGCTTTGGGGGGGCGTATGAGCAGTTCTTC.

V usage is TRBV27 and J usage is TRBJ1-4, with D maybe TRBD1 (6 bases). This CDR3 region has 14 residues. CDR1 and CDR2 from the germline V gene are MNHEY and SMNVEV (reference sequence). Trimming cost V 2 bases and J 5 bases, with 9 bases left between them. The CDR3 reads CASSLLDSNEKLFF. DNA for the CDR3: TGTGCCAGCAGTTTACTGGACAGCAATGAAAAACTGTTTTTT.

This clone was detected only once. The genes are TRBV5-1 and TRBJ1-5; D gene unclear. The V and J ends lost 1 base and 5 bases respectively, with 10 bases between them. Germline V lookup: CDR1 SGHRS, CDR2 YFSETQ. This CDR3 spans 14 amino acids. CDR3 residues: CASSLSGGDQPQHF. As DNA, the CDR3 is TGCGCCAGCAGCTTGAGCGGCGGCGATCAGCCCCAGCATTTT.

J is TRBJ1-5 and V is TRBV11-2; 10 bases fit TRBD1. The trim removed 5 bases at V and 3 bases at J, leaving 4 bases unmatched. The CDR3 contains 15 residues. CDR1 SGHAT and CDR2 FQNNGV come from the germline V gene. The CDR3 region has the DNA TGTGCCAGCAGCATCGGGACAGGGGACAATCAGCCCCAGCATTTT. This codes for CASSIGTGDNQPQHF.

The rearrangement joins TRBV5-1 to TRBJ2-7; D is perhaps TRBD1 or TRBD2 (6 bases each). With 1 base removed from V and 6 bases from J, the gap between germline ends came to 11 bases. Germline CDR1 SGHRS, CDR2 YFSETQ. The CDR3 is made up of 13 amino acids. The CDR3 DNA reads TGCGCCAGCAGCTTGAAACAGGGAGGCGAGCAGTACTTC. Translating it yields CASSLKQGGEQYF.

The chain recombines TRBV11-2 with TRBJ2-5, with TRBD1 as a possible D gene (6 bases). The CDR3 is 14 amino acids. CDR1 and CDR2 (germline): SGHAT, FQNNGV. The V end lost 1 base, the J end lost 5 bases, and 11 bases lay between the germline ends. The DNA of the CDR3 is TGTGCCAGCAGCTTAGCGAGCCAGGGGGAGACCCAGTACTTC. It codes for CASSLASQGETQYF.

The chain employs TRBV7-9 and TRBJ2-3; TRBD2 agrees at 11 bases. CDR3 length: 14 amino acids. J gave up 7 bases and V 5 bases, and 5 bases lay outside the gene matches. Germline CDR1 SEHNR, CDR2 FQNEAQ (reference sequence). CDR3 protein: CASSPTSGEYTQYF. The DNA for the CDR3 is TGTGCCAGCAGCCCGACTAGCGGGGAGTATACGCAGTATTTT.